These 26 T cell receptor beta chains came from one sample sequenced in a study of cytomegalovirus exposure and HLA in healthy donors. The primer mix had 60 Vbeta and 13 Jbeta primers. Using immunoSEQ multiplex PCR, the repertoire was profiled, and TCRdb retains in-frame clones only, with some absent. The sample holds approximately 130,000 clones, around 77% seen once. Sequencing input: PBMCs. These receptors were collected from a woman aged 50 to 60 in good health and CMV-seronegative.

V is TRBV6-5 and J is TRBJ1-1, with 7 bases fitting TRBD1. The CDR3 consists of 15 residues. V was clipped by 5 bases and J by 8 bases; unmatched bases: 14. The germline V gene encodes CDR1 MNHEY and CDR2 SVGAGI. The CDR3 reads CASSQHPGQAGEAFF. CDR3 bases: TGTGCCAGCAGTCAACACCCCGGACAGGCGGGCGAAGCTTTCTTT.

V is TRBV6-5 and J is TRBJ2-3; D possibly corresponds to TRBD2 (6 bases). Trimming stripped 5 bases from V and 3 bases from J, with 12 bases between. The CDR3 consists of 14 residues. Per the germline V gene, CDR1 is MNHEY and CDR2 is SVGAGI. The CDR3 nucleotides are TGTGCCAGCAGTGTTCGGGGGTGGACAGATACGCAGTATTTT. It specifies CASSVRGWTDTQYF.

This sequence joins TRBV4-3 and TRBJ2-3; 11 nucleotides agree with TRBD2. Germline V gene lookup returns CDR1 LGHNA and CDR2 YSLEER. The length of the CDR3 is 18 residues. With V trimmed by 1 base and J by 0 bases, 6 bases remained unmatched. The CDR3, as DNA: TGCGCCAGCAGCCAAGGTCCCCGGACTAGCGGGAGCACAGATACGCAGTATTTT. This gives the protein CASSQGPRTSGSTDTQYF.

V gene TRBV5-8 combines with J gene TRBJ1-2; D not certain. CDR3 length: 15 residues. Germline values: CDR1 SGHTS, CDR2 YDEGEE. V shed 0 bases and J shed 1 base, with 10 bases lying between them. DNA for the CDR3: TGTGCCAGCAGCTTGGTCGAGGGCTTTAACTATGGCTACACCTTC. Encoded protein: CASSLVEGFNYGYTF.

This chain links TRBV7-9 with TRBJ2-5, with D maybe TRBD2 (6 bases). This CDR3 has 14 amino acids. CDR1 is SEHNR, CDR2 FQNEAQ, per germline (reference sequence). Trimming pared 5 bases from V and 5 bases from J, leaving 15 bases between. The CDR3 coding sequence is TGTGCCAGCAGCCGCTCCGGGGAGGTGGAGACCCAGTACTTC. Translated: CASSRSGEVETQYF.

This clone has only a few counts. This chain uses TRBV7-9 with TRBJ1-4; D is unclear. V was clipped by 5 bases and J by 4 bases, with 14 bases between them. Germline assignment: CDR1 SEHNR and CDR2 FQNEAQ (reference sequence). The CDR3 has 15 residues. CDR3 amino acids: CASSPGDRDNEKLFF. CDR3 DNA: TGTGCCAGCAGCCCCGGGGATCGGGATAATGAAAAACTGTTTTTT.

In this sample, this clone is medium-sized (0.01 to 0.1%). The chain has TRBV5-1 and TRBJ2-3, with TRBD2 matching 7 bases. V lost 4 bases and J lost 4; bases outside the gene matches: 12. CDR1 SGHRS and CDR2 YFSETQ come from the germline V gene. The CDR3 spans 16 residues. The CDR3 is CASSGSPAGVPDTQYF. The CDR3 DNA reads TGCGCCAGCAGCGGATCCCCGGCGGGAGTACCAGATACGCAGTATTTT.

The gene calls are TRBV7-8 and TRBJ2-2, with 7 bases fitting TRBD1. CDR1 SGHVS and CDR2 FQNEAQ come from the germline V gene. Unmatched junction bases numbered 3, after V lost 4 bases and J lost 4 bases. This CDR3 has 14 amino acids. The CDR3 is CASSYGQVTGELFF. CDR3 sequence (DNA): TGTGCCAGCAGCTACGGACAGGTCACCGGGGAGCTGTTTTTT.

V usage is TRBV19 and J usage is TRBJ2-1, with 9 bases that match TRBD2. Germline V gives CDR1 LNHDA, CDR2 SQIVND (reference sequence). The CDR3 is 16 amino acids. J lost 12 bases, V lost 0 bases, and 12 bases had no gene match. This CDR3 is CASSIDAAGGFGRQFF. The CDR3 bases are TGTGCCAGTAGTATAGATGCAGCGGGAGGATTTGGGCGGCAGTTCTTC.

This rearrangement joins TRBV7-3 to TRBJ2-1; 13 bases align to TRBD2. CDR1 is SGHTA and CDR2 is FQGTGA in the germline V gene. The CDR3 has 15 amino acids. Unmatched junction bases numbered 4, after V lost 5 bases and J lost 6 bases. The CDR3 bases are TGTGCCAGCAGCCAGGGACTAGCGGGGTCCAATGAGCAGTTCTTC. This sequence encodes CASSQGLAGSNEQFF.

This clone appeared a few times. The rearrangement links TRBV4-2 to TRBJ1-1; no definite D call. CDR1 is LGHNA and CDR2 is YNFKEQ in the germline V gene. This CDR3 contains 13 residues. The V gene lost 0 bases and the J gene lost 8 bases, with 10 bases spanning the gap. The CDR3 sequence: CASSQDRHGEAFF. As DNA, the CDR3 is TGTGCCAGCAGCCAAGATAGGCACGGGGAAGCTTTCTTT.

The chain combines TRBV19 with TRBJ1-2, with D unclear. Germline values: CDR1 LNHDA, CDR2 SQIVND (reference sequence). V dropped 7 bases and J dropped 10 bases, with 22 bases sitting between them. CDR3 length equals 14 residues. The CDR3 protein is CASIPIARRGDYTF. The CDR3 coding sequence is TGTGCCAGTATCCCGATTGCCCGGCGGGGAGACTACACCTTC.

This clone has more than one count but fewer than ten. J is TRBJ2-1 and V is TRBV7-8, with D perhaps matching TRBD2 (6 bases). Germline V CDR1 and CDR2: SGHVS, FQNEAQ. The CDR3 runs 17 residues. Trimming pared 0 bases from V and 9 bases from J, leaving 21 bases between. This chain's CDR3 is CASSLAWAGRSQGEQFF. For the CDR3, the DNA is TGTGCCAGCAGCTTAGCGTGGGCAGGGAGGTCCCAAGGTGAGCAGTTCTTC.

The rearrangement uses TRBV18 and TRBJ2-5, with 8 positions matching TRBD1. J lost 5 bases, V lost 2 bases, and 10 bases had no gene match. Germline CDR1 reads KGHSH; CDR2 reads LQKENI. CDR3 length: 16 amino acids. This CDR3 is CASSPLTGTGGETQYF. CDR3 nucleotides: TGTGCCAGCTCACCATTGACCGGGACAGGCGGGGAGACCCAGTACTTC.

The rearrangement links TRBV6-5 to TRBJ2-1; D is perhaps TRBD1 (5 bases). Germline V gene lookup returns CDR1 MNHEY and CDR2 SVGAGI. The CDR3 contains 12 residues. V dropped 4 bases and J dropped 6 bases, with 7 bases sitting between them. Here the CDR3 reads CASSSRVNEQFF. The DNA for the CDR3 is TGTGCCAGCAGTTCCAGGGTCAATGAGCAGTTCTTC.

V is TRBV28 and J is TRBJ2-1; D not resolved. The V gene lost 5 bases and the J gene lost 9 bases, with 20 bases spanning the gap. CDR1 is MDHEN and CDR2 is SYDVKM in the germline V gene. The CDR3 spans 15 residues. CDR3 loop: CASSPLSRFGGEQFF. The CDR3 DNA is TGTGCCAGCAGTCCCCTGAGCCGGTTTGGCGGTGAGCAGTTCTTC.

The chain recombines TRBV29-1 with TRBJ1-4; 7 nucleotides agree with TRBD1. There are 15 residues in the CDR3. The ends lost 5 bases at V and 4 bases at J; junction bases unmatched: 10. Germline CDR1 reads SQVTM; CDR2 reads ANQGSEA. DNA of the CDR3: TGCAGCGTTATATACAGGGGCTCCCTTAATGAAAAACTGTTTTTT. It encodes CSVIYRGSLNEKLFF.

This clone was seen a handful of times. This chain uses TRBV5-1 with TRBJ2-3; 7 bases align to TRBD1. CDR1 and CDR2 from the germline V gene are SGHRS and YFSETQ. This CDR3 is built from 16 residues. Unmatched junction bases numbered 16, after V lost 4 bases and J lost 8 bases. CDR3 nucleotide sequence: TGCGCCAGCAGCATTTCCGGGACAGCGTTGGAAGGTACGCAGTATTTT. This gives the protein CASSISGTALEGTQYF.

The chain employs TRBV5-1 and TRBJ1-2, with 8 bases identical to TRBD1. Per germline, CDR1 SGHRS and CDR2 YFSETQ. V lost 4 bases to trimming and J lost 6 bases; unmatched junction nucleotides: 11. The CDR3 loop spans 15 amino acids. The CDR3 sequence: CASSREGQGSDGYTF. CDR3 sequence (DNA): TGCGCCAGCAGCCGCGAAGGACAGGGTTCGGATGGCTACACCTTC.

This chain links TRBV19 with TRBJ2-7; the D gene is possibly TRBD1 (6 bases). Germline V gene data show CDR1 as LNHDA and CDR2 as SQIVND (reference sequence). CDR3 length: 15 amino acids. V dropped 8 bases and J dropped 3 bases, with 20 bases sitting between them. CDR3 sequence: CASGISEDRSYEQYV. For the CDR3, the DNA is TGTGCCAGTGGGATATCTGAAGACAGGAGCTACGAGCAGTACGTC.

This rearrangement joins TRBV29-1 to TRBJ1-5; D possibly corresponds to TRBD1 (6 bases). The CDR3 covers 13 residues. Deletions cut 7 bases from V and 6 bases from J, with 16 bases between. Germline CDR1 reads SQVTM; CDR2 reads ANQGSEA. CDR3 nucleotides: TGCAGCGCCTTAACAGGGAGCGGTCAGCCCCAGCATTTT. It encodes CSALTGSGQPQHF.

The chain is built from TRBV7-6 and TRBJ1-5; no firm D call. The V end was cut by 3 bases, the J end by 2 bases, with 5 bases between. This CDR3 spans 13 amino acids. From germline, CDR1 is SGHVS and CDR2 FNYEAQ. CDR3 sequence: CASSFGGNQPQHF. CDR3 DNA: TGTGCCAGCAGCTTCGGAGGCAATCAGCCCCAGCATTTT.

V and J are TRBV29-1 and TRBJ1-1; D is perhaps TRBD1 (6 bases). The ends were cut back, 7 bases at V and 0 bases at J, with 12 bases in the middle. The CDR3 is made up of 13 amino acids. Germline V lookup: CDR1 SQVTM, CDR2 ANQGSEA. The CDR3 loop reads CSAGVTMNTEAFF. CDR3 nucleotides: TGCAGCGCAGGGGTGACGATGAACACTGAAGCTTTCTTT.

The J gene is TRBJ2-7, the V gene TRBV14; possible D gene TRBD1, 6 bases. This CDR3 spans 16 amino acids. Trimming removed 0 bases at V and 2 bases at J, with 14 bases between. The germline gives CDR1 SGHDN, CDR2 FVKESK. The CDR3 nucleotides read TGTGCCAGCAGCCAAGATCTTCAGGGGCCCACCTACGAGCAGTACTTC. This encodes CASSQDLQGPTYEQYF.

This chain joins TRBV5-4 and TRBJ2-2; TRBD1 matches at 9 bases. Germline V gene sequence: CDR1 SGHNT, CDR2 YYREEE (reference sequence). V was clipped by 3 bases and J by 3 bases; unmatched bases: 3. CDR3 length equals 15 residues. CDR3 sequence reads: CASSWGQGDTGELFF. CDR3 bases: TGTGCCAGCAGCTGGGGACAGGGCGACACCGGGGAGCTGTTTTTT.

This clone was seen only a few times. The chain combines TRBV6-5 with TRBJ1-1, with D uncertain. The CDR3 sequence is 15 residues long. CDR1 and CDR2 (germline): MNHEY, SVGAGI. V was trimmed by 0 bases and J by 0 bases, leaving 8 bases between them. CDR3 in DNA: TGTGCCAGCAGTTACTCGACATCACTGAACACTGAAGCTTTCTTT. Residues: CASSYSTSLNTEAFF.